This T cell receptor beta chain was captured by sequencing in a study of blood T cell repertoires in COVID-19. Losses at the gene ends were 0 bases for V and 4 bases for J; bases not matched to a gene: 8. Germline loops: CDR1 SGHTA, CDR2 FQGTGA. The CDR3 loop spans 17 amino acids. Clones were read by immunoSEQ multiplex PCR, and TCRdb kept only the in-frame ones, dropping some. The sample lists a few hundred thousand clones, around 89% occurring once. Enrolled through a virtual design, the participants were between about 18 and 100 years of age and came from about two dozen US areas. Cohort 3 recovered donors had two negative PCRs, clearance, or symptom resolution.

What was sequenced was PBMCs or T cells enriched from blood (not recorded which). The chain employs TRBV7-3 and TRBJ2-5; TRBD2 matches at 10 bases. The receptor's source is a man in his forties or fifties who had recovered from COVID-19. CDR3 bases: TGTGCCAGCAGCTTAACGGCCGTGGCTAGCGGGAGAGAGACCCAGTACTTC. The encoded protein is CASSLTAVASGRETQYF.